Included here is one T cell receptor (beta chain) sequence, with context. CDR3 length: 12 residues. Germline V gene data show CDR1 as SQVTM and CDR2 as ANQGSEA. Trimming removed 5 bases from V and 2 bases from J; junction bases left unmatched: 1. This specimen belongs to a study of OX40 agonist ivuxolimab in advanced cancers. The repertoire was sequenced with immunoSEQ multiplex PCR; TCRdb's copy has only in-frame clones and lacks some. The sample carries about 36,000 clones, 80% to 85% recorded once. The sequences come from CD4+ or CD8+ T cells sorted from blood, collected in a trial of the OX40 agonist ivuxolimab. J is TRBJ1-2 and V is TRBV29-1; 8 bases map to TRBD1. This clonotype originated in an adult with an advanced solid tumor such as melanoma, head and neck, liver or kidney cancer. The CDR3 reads CSVWTGNYGYTF. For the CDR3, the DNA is TGCAGCGTTTGGACAGGGAACTATGGCTACACCTTC.